The present entry profiles one T cell receptor (beta chain) with its context. Trimming pared 5 bases from V and 4 bases from J, leaving 11 bases between. Germline V gene sequence: CDR1 MNHNY, CDR2 SVGAGI (reference sequence). The CDR3 loop spans 13 amino acids. These data originate in a study of shared T cell receptors in the human thymus. Data came from immunoSEQ multiplex PCR; TCRdb stores just in-frame clones and leaves some out. The sample lists 700,000 or so clones; approximately 85% were seen once. The same sample was also studied in work on human thymus T cells. That source adds: Biased V and J segment usage appeared in thymus and peripheral blood.

V is TRBV6-6 and J is TRBJ1-1; D is unclear. The TCR sequence derives from a girl under two years old with a congenital heart defect. Sequencing used thymocytes. The chain's CDR3 is CASSHPRGTEAFF. The CDR3 DNA reads TGTGCCAGCAGTCACCCCCGCGGCACTGAAGCTTTCTTT.